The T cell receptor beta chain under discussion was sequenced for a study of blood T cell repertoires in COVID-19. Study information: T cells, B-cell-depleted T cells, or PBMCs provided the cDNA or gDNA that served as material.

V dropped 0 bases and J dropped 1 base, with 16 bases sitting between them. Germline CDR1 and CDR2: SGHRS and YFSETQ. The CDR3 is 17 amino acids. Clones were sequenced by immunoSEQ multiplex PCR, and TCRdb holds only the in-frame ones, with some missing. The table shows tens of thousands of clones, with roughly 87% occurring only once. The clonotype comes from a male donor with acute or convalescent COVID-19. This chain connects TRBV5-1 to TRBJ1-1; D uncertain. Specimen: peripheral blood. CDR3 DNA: TGCGCCAGCAGCTTGGCCCGGTCCGGAGGGAAGAACACTGAAGCTTTCTTT. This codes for CASSLARSGGKNTEAFF.